This T cell receptor beta chain was captured in a study of regulatory T cells in long-lasting Graves disease. Time point indicated: newly diagnosed GD, antithyroid drugs for less than 3 months. Preparation of the TCR library used RNA extracted from PBMCs. Construction of TCR beta libraries relied on iRepertoire HTBI primers and on Arm-PCR targeting CDR3 regions. TCRdb processed the multiplex PCR reads anew with MiXCR; each CDR3 protein has one entry. The sample holds hundreds of thousands of distinct CDR3 sequences; roughly 12% are singletons and the top ten take roughly a tenth. Only a few counts were recorded for this clonotype. Being one base from a much bigger clone, this may be a read error. The CDR3 totals 14 residues. Germline V gives CDR1 MNHEY, CDR2 SMNVEV (reference sequence). This sample was also put to use in a study of T cells in Graves' hyperthyroidism and ophthalmopathy. That report notes: Most thyroid clonotypes with frequency above 0.001 were detected in blood.

The chain uses TRBV27 and TRBJ2-1; D is perhaps TRBD2 (6 bases). This TCR was recovered from a man aged 25 to 45 with Graves disease. Material: peripheral blood mononuclear cells (PBMCs), obtained at new diagnosis, from a patient treated with antithyroid drugs. The CDR3 DNA follows: TGTGCCAGCAGTTGGGGACTTGAGTACAATGGGCAGTTCTTC. Translating it yields CASSWGLEYNGQFF.